What follows are 10 T cell receptor beta chains derived from one specimen sequenced in a study of shared clonotypes between healthy human individuals. CD8 cells classed as naive were CD45RO-negative and positively selected for CCR7, excluding terminally differentiated effector memory CD45RA+ cells. Sequencing used immunoSEQ multiplex PCR; TCRdb keeps in-frame clones, though not all of them. The sample lists some 2.1 million clones, about 93% occurring once. The source material was naive CD8+ T cells from PBMCs. These receptors all come from a man aged 18-30 years in good health. Some clones in this sample may be carry-over from other donors' samples.

This clone has a single count. At the DNA level, this CDR3 is encoded by other sequences in the same sample as well. V and J are TRBV19 and TRBJ2-1; TRBD1 matches 7 bases. There are 15 residues in the CDR3. V dropped 3 bases and J dropped 4; count of bases not matched to a gene: 6. Germline CDR1 and CDR2: LNHDA and SQIVND (reference sequence). This CDR3 is CASSISRTGYNEQFF. The CDR3 bases are TGTGCCAGTAGTATTAGTCGGACAGGATACAATGAGCAGTTCTTC.

As concerns this clone: One end of the junction is discordant with germline, which a read error may explain. The chain uses TRBV4-1 and TRBJ1-1, with unresolved D. CDR3 length: 13 residues. Germline CDR1 reads MGHRA; CDR2 reads YSYEKL. CDR3 sequence reads: CASSKERNTEAFF. In DNA, the CDR3 is TGCGCCAGCAGCAAAGAGCGGAACACTGAAGCTTTCTTT.

The chain combines TRBV28 with TRBJ2-1, with D tentatively TRBD2 (6 bases). The CDR3 runs 15 residues. The germline CDR1 and CDR2 sequences are MDHEN and SYDVKM. V was trimmed by 7 bases and J by 6 bases, leaving 19 bases between them. In DNA, the CDR3 is TGTGCCAGCACCCATGGGGGGAGGCTGTTCAATGAGCAGTTCTTC. This gives the protein CASTHGGRLFNEQFF.

This rearrangement joins TRBV27 to TRBJ2-7; D may be TRBD2 (6 bases). The CDR3 sequence is 14 residues long. Germline assignment: CDR1 MNHEY and CDR2 SMNVEV (reference sequence). The V gene lost 6 bases and the J gene lost 7 bases, with 19 bases spanning the gap. The CDR3 DNA sequence: TGTGCCAGCAGCCCTGTGGTGGGAGGTATGGAGCAGTACTTC. Amino acids: CASSPVVGGMEQYF.

The CDR3 is CASSTANYGYTF. In nucleotides, the CDR3 is TGTGCCAGCAGTACAGCTAACTATGGCTACACCTTC. The chain carries TRBV2 and TRBJ1-2; D gene uncertain. Germline values: CDR1 SNHLY, CDR2 FYNNEI. The CDR3 contains 12 residues. The germline V and J ends were trimmed by 5 bases and 0 bases, with 4 bases remaining between them.

The V call is TRBV27, the J call TRBJ2-2; D uncertain. This CDR3 is 15 amino acids long. Germline lookup yields CDR1 MNHEY and CDR2 SMNVEV (reference sequence). V was trimmed by 6 bases and J by 1 base, leaving 12 bases between them. The CDR3 nucleotides read TGTGCCAGCAGCTTTAGTTGGGGGAACACCGGGGAGCTGTTTTTT. The encoded protein is CASSFSWGNTGELFF.

The chain employs TRBV29-1 and TRBJ2-2; D perhaps matches TRBD1 (6 bases). The CDR3 contains 13 residues. Per the germline V gene, CDR1 is SQVTM and CDR2 is ANQGSEA. V was shortened by 6 bases and J by 5 bases, with 13 bases between the two germline ends. The CDR3 is CSVVRGETGELFF. The CDR3 bases are TGCAGCGTGGTCAGGGGTGAAACCGGGGAGCTGTTTTTT.

The rearrangement uses TRBV28 and TRBJ2-2; D unresolved. V lost 2 bases to trimming and J lost 3 bases, with 13 bases between them. CDR3 length equals 16 residues. CDR1 and CDR2 from the germline V gene are MDHEN and SYDVKM. Here the CDR3 DNA reads TGTGCCAGCAGTTTACAGCCTAGAAGTGACACCGGGGAGCTGTTTTTT. The encoded protein is CASSLQPRSDTGELFF.

The chain joins TRBV10-3 to TRBJ2-7, with TRBD2 matching over 11 bases. The CDR3 is made up of 16 amino acids. Germline CDR1 is ENHRY and CDR2 is SYGVKD. Trimming took 0 bases from V and 2 from J; bases not matched to a gene: 3. CDR3: CAISESLAGGPYEQYF. The DNA of the CDR3 is TGTGCCATCAGTGAGTCGCTAGCGGGAGGTCCCTACGAGCAGTACTTC.

CDR3 region: CASSIDRGSGYNEQFF. CDR3 nucleotides: TGTGCCAGTAGTATAGATCGCGGGAGTGGCTACAATGAGCAGTTCTTC. The chain is built from TRBV19 and TRBJ2-1; 7 nucleotides line up with TRBD2. The CDR3 length is 16 residues. Germline trimming cut 0 bases from V and 3 bases from J; bases unmatched to any gene: 5. The germline gives CDR1 LNHDA, CDR2 SQIVND (reference sequence).